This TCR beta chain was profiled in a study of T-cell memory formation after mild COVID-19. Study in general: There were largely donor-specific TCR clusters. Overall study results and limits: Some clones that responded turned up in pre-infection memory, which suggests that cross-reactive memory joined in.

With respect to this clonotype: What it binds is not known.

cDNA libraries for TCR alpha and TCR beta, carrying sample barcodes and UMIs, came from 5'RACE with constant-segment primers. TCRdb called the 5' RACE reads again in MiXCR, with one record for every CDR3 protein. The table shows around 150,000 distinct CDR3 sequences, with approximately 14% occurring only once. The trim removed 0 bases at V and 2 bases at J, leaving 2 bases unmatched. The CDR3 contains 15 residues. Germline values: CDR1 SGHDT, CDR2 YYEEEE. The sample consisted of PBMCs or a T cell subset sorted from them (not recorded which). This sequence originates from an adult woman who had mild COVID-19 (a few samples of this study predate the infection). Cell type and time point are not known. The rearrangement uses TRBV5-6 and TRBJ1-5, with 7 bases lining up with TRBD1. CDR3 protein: CASSLGQGGNQPQHF. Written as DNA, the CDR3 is TGTGCCAGCAGCTTGGGGCAGGGGGGCAATCAGCCCCAGCATTTT.